Listed below are T cell receptor beta chains from one sample, sequenced in a study of T cells in localized non-small cell lung cancer. Sequencing was performed with immunoSEQ multiplex PCR; in TCRdb, only in-frame clones are kept and a portion is missing. This repertoire shows roughly 40,000 clones, around 87% found once; its top ten account for around 3.4%. The input for sequencing was peripheral blood, taken before any cancer treatment. These receptors all stem from a man aged 18 to 50 with stage I lung adenocarcinoma. Each CDR3 is given with its conserved first and last residue. Fields, in order: CDR3 length, V gene, J gene, D gene, clone size, CDR3 DNA, CDR3 protein. A D gene is named only where the DNA matches it firmly. The listing skips clone size in some rows; elsewhere it reads once, few, many or a size class.

>13|TRBV6-5|TRBJ2-7|TRBD1|once
TGTGCCACCACTAGGGACAGGGGCTACGAGCAGTACTTC
CATTRDRGYEQYF
>15|TRBV6-1|TRBJ2-1|NA|NA
TGTGCCAGCAGTCCGACAGATAGCTCCTACAATGAGCAGTTCTTC
CASSPTDSSYNEQFF
>14|TRBV5-4|TRBJ1-1|NA|NA
TGTGCCAGCAGCTTGGCCCGGACGAGTACTGAAGCTTTCTTT
CASSLARTSTEAFF
>15|TRBV4-2|TRBJ1-1|NA|NA
TGTGCCAGCAGCCAAGATCCGGGCTACAACACTGAAGCTTTCTTT
CASSQDPGYNTEAFF
>19|TRBV29-1|TRBJ1-1|TRBD1|NA
TGCAGCGTTGAAGGAGACAGGGTAACAGGGGCCCGAAGGGGAAGTGAGGCTTTCTTT
CSVEGDRVTGARRGSEAFF
>14|TRBV27|TRBJ1-1|NA|NA
TGTGCCACCATCAGGGGACCGGGGGACACTGAAGCTTTCTTT
CATIRGPGDTEAFF
>17|TRBV28|TRBJ2-1|TRBD2|NA
TGTGCCAGCAGTTTATCCGGGACTAGCGGGGGCTACAATGAGCAGTTCTTC
CASSLSGTSGGYNEQFF
>16|TRBV4-3|TRBJ2-2|NA|NA
TGCGCCAGCAGCCAAGATACCGGCGGGAACACCGGGGAGCTGTTTTTT
CASSQDTGGNTGELFF
>14|TRBV11-2|TRBJ1-1|NA|once
TGTGCCAGCAGCTTAGTGGGGGGGAGGACTGAAGCTTTCTTT
CASSLVGGRTEAFF
>17|TRBV19|TRBJ2-3|TRBD2|NA
TGTGCCAGTAGTCTGAGACTAGCGGGGGTGAGCACAGATACGCAGTATTTT
CASSLRLAGVSTDTQYF
>13|TRBV6-6|TRBJ1-2|NA|NA
TGTGCCAGCAGTCTCACCGACATGTATGGCTACACCTTC
CASSLTDMYGYTF
>16|TRBV19|TRBJ2-2|TRBD1|few
TGTGCCAGTAGCCGGGGACAGGGGGCAGGCACCGGGGAGCTGTTTTTT
CASSRGQGAGTGELFF
>16|TRBV15|TRBJ2-1|NA|NA
TGTGCCACCAGCAGAGATAGGAGACAGGCCTCAGGGGAGCAGTTCTTC
CATSRDRRQASGEQFF
>14|TRBV2|TRBJ2-3|NA|NA
TGTGCCGGGTCAGAAGGGGCCCACACAGATACGCAGTATTTT
CAGSEGAHTDTQYF
>15|TRBV19|TRBJ1-1|NA|few
TGTGCCAGTAGTTCCAAGACAGCCGGTTACACTGAAGCTTTCTTT
CASSSKTAGYTEAFF
>16|TRBV4-3|TRBJ2-1|TRBD2|once
TGCGCCAGCAGCCAAGACCTAGCGGGGGGGTACAATGAGCAGTTCTTC
CASSQDLAGGYNEQFF
>15|TRBV7-2|TRBJ1-2|TRBD1|NA
TGTGCCAGCAGCTTAGCGGGGACAGGCCGCTATGGCTACACCTTC
CASSLAGTGRYGYTF
>14|TRBV7-9|TRBJ2-7|NA|NA
TGTGCCAGCAGCTCCCTCCAGGGCCCCTGGGAGCAGTACTTC
CASSSLQGPWEQYF
>16|TRBV28|TRBJ1-1|NA|NA
TGTGCCAGCATCCCCCCGGGGGGATTGAAGGCTCGGGAAGCTTTCTTT
CASIPPGGLKAREAFF
>16|TRBV21-1|TRBJ1-5|NA|NA
TGTGCCAGCAGCAAAGCAAGGGGGCGGGCAAATCAGCCCCAGCATTTT
CASSKARGRANQPQHF
>15|TRBV6-1|TRBJ1-2|NA|NA
TGTGCCAGCAGTGAATCTCGGTACAGGGATGGGGGCTACACCTTC
CASSESRYRDGGYTF
>17|TRBV13|TRBJ2-3|NA|few
TGTGCCAGCAGCCCCCCTTGGGGGGGGGCTTCCGAGGATACGCAGTATTTT
CASSPPWGGASEDTQYF
>13|TRBV30|TRBJ1-2|NA|NA
TGTGCCTGGAGTGGTGACGGCAACTATGGCTACACCTTC
CAWSGDGNYGYTF
>18|TRBV14|TRBJ2-3|TRBD2|once
TGTGCCAGCAGCCAAGATCGGCGGCGGGGGGAATACACAGATACGCAGTATTTT
CASSQDRRRGEYTDTQYF
>14|TRBV6-1|TRBJ1-1|NA|NA
TGTGCCAGCAGGTTTTTGGGCCCAAACACTGAAGCTTTCTTT
CASRFLGPNTEAFF
>13|TRBV5-4|TRBJ2-5|TRBD2|NA
TGTGCCAGCAGCTCGACTAGCAAGGAGACCCAGTACTTC
CASSSTSKETQYF
>16|TRBV4-3|TRBJ2-3|NA|NA
TGCGCCAGCAGCCAAGGGGTTGCTAGTCAGACAGATACGCAGTATTTT
CASSQGVASQTDTQYF
>14|TRBV5-1|TRBJ1-1|TRBD1|NA
TGCGCCAGCAGCGGGGACAGGGGGAACACTGAAGCTTTCTTT
CASSGDRGNTEAFF
>14|TRBV18|TRBJ1-2|TRBD1|NA
TGTGCCAGCTCACCAGGGACAGAGGTTTCTGGCTACACCTTC
CASSPGTEVSGYTF
>15|TRBV14|TRBJ1-2|NA|NA
TGTGCCAGCAGCCAACTAAAGGGCCATCGATATGGCTACACCTTC
CASSQLKGHRYGYTF
>15|TRBV2|TRBJ1-6|TRBD1|NA
TGTGCCAGCAGTGAAACCGACAGGGGCCCTTCACCCCTCCACTTT
CASSETDRGPSPLHF
>16|TRBV15|TRBJ2-5|TRBD1|NA
TGTGCCACCAGCAGAGATGATGGTACAGGGGCAAAGACCCAGTACTTC
CATSRDDGTGAKTQYF
>14|TRBV2|TRBJ2-5|NA|NA
TGTGCCAGCAGCCTACAGGGGAGGGAAGAGACCCAGTACTTC
CASSLQGREETQYF
>15|TRBV5-4|TRBJ2-3|TRBD2|NA
TGTGCCAGCAGCGTCCCTAGCGGGGGGGCAGATACGCAGTATTTT
CASSVPSGGADTQYF
>13|TRBV5-1|TRBJ2-5|NA|NA
TGCGCCAGCAGCTTGGGAAACCCAGAGACCCAGTACTTC
CASSLGNPETQYF
>12|TRBV5-8|TRBJ1-2|NA|NA
TGTGCCAGCAGCGCGCAGGGTTGGGGCTACACCTTC
CASSAQGWGYTF
>16|TRBV4-2|TRBJ2-5|NA|NA
TGTGCCAGCAGCCAAGATAAGGCGCGGGACCAAGAGACCCAGTACTTC
CASSQDKARDQETQYF
>13|TRBV30|TRBJ1-5|NA|NA
TGTGCCTTACAGGGTTCGGGCAATCAGCCCCAGCATTTT
CALQGSGNQPQHF
>15|TRBV5-1|TRBJ2-7|TRBD2|NA
TGCGCCAGCAGCGGGGAGGGCCTCAGCTCCTACGAGCAGTACTTC
CASSGEGLSSYEQYF
>16|TRBV7-2|TRBJ1-1|TRBD1|NA
TGTGCCAGCAGCTTACGAGGACAGGGGGCTAGCACTGAAGCTTTCTTT
CASSLRGQGASTEAFF
>14|TRBV12-5|TRBJ2-5|NA|NA
TGTGCTAGTGATGCCCCGTGGGGCGTAGAGACCCAGTACTTC
CASDAPWGVETQYF
>15|TRBV7-2|TRBJ2-5|NA|NA
TGTGCCAGCAGCTTAGATTACGGCTCCCAAGAGACCCAGTACTTC
CASSLDYGSQETQYF
>13|TRBV10-2|TRBJ1-2|NA|NA
TGCGCCAGCAGTGAGTCCGGCTCGCCTGGCTACACCTTC
CASSESGSPGYTF
>16|TRBV30|TRBJ2-5|TRBD1|once
TGTGCCTGGAGTCCTGGGACAGGGGGCGGTTCAGAGACCCAGTACTTC
CAWSPGTGGGSETQYF
>14|TRBV5-1|TRBJ2-7|NA|NA
TGCGCCAGCAGCGTCCGGGGAGACCACTACGAGCAGTACTTC
CASSVRGDHYEQYF
>14|TRBV27|TRBJ1-3|NA|NA
TGTGCCAGCAGTACGGGTCCCTGGGGAAACACCATATATTTT
CASSTGPWGNTIYF
>13|TRBV2|TRBJ2-7|TRBD1|once
TGTGCCAGCAGAGGACAGGCTGGCTACGAGCAGTACTTC
CASRGQAGYEQYF
>14|TRBV30|TRBJ2-2|TRBD2|NA
TGTGCCTGGGTAGCGGGCTCGAACACCGGGGAGCTGTTTTTT
CAWVAGSNTGELFF
>14|TRBV5-1|TRBJ1-2|NA|once
TGCGCCAGCGGCGACACCCACCTGAACTATGGCTACACCTTC
CASGDTHLNYGYTF
>14|TRBV14|TRBJ2-7|NA|NA
TGTGCCAGCAGCCAAGGGGACGTTAACTACGAGCAGTACTTC
CASSQGDVNYEQYF
>17|TRBV27|TRBJ1-1|NA|once
TGTGCCAGCAGTCCACCCAGGGGTTCTGGGGTTGACACTGAAGCTTTCTTT
CASSPPRGSGVDTEAFF
>14|TRBV9|TRBJ2-7|NA|NA
TGTGCCAGCAGCAAAAATCCGAACCCCTACGAGCAGTACTTC
CASSKNPNPYEQYF
>14|TRBV4-3|TRBJ2-1|NA|NA
TGCGCCAGCAGCCAAGACTACAGCTACAATGAGCAGTTCTTC
CASSQDYSYNEQFF
>14|TRBV28|TRBJ1-2|TRBD1|NA
TGTGCCAGCAGTTCGATGGACAGGTTCTATGGCTACACCTTC
CASSSMDRFYGYTF